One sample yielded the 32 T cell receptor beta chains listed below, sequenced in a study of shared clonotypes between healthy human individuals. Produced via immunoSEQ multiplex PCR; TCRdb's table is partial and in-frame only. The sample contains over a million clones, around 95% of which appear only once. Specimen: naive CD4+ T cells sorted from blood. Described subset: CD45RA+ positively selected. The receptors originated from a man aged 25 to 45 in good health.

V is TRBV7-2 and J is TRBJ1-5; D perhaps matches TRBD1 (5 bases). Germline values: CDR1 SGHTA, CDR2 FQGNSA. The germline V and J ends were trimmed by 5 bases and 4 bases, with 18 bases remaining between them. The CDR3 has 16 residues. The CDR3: CASSSPAGERNQPQHF. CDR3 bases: TGTGCCAGCAGCAGCCCCGCGGGGGAGAGAAATCAGCCCCAGCATTTT.

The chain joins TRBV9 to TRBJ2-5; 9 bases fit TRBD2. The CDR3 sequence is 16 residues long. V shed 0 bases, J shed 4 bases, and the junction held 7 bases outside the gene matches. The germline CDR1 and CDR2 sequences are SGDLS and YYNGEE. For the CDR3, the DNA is TGTGCCAGCAGCGTAGGGAGCGGGAGGCCCCGAGAGACCCAGTACTTC. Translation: CASSVGSGRPRETQYF.

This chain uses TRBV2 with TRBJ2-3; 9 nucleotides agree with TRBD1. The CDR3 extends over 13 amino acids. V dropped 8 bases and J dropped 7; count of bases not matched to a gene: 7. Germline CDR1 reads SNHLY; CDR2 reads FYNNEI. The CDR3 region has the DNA TGTGCCAGCGGGACAGGGTTTAGAAATACGCAGTATTTT. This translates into CASGTGFRNTQYF.

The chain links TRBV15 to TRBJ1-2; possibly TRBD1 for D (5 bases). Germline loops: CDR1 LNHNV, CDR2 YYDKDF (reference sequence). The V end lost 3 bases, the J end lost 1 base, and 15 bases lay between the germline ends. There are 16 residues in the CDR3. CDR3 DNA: TGTGCCACCAGCAGCAAATGGGGGACCGATAACTATGGCTACACCTTC. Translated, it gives CATSSKWGTDNYGYTF.

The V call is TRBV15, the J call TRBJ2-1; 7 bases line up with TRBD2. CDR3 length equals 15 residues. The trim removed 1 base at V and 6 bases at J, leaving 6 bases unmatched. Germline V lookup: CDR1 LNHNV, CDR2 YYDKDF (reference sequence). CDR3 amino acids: CATSRGRGIGNEQFF. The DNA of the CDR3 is TGTGCCACCAGCAGAGGGCGGGGGATAGGCAATGAGCAGTTCTTC.

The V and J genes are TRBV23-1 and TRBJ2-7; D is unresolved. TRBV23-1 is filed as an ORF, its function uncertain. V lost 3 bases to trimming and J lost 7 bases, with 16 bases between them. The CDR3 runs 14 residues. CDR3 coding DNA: TGCGCCAGCAGTCAGGCCTTGCTCTCCAGGGAGCAGTACTTC. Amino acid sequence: CASSQALLSREQYF.

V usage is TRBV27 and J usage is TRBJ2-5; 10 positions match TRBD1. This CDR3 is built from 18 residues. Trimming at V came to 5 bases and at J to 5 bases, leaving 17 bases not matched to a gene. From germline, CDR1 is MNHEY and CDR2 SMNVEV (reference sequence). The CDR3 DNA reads TGTGCCAGCAGTGCTGTATGGGACAGGGGCGCAGGGCGTGAGACCCAGTACTTC. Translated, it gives CASSAVWDRGAGRETQYF.

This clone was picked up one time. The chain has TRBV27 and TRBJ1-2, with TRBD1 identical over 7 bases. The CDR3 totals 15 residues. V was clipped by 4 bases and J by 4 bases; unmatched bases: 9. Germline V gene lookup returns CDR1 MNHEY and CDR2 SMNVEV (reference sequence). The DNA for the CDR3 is TGTGCCAGCAGTTCCGGGACCAGGGGGGCCTATGGCTACACCTTC. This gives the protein CASSSGTRGAYGYTF.

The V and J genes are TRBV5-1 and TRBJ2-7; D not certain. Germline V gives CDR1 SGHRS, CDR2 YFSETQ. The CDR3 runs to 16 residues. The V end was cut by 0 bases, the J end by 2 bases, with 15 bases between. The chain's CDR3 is CASSLATGRHPYEQYF. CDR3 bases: TGCGCCAGCAGCTTGGCGACCGGGCGCCATCCCTACGAGCAGTACTTC.

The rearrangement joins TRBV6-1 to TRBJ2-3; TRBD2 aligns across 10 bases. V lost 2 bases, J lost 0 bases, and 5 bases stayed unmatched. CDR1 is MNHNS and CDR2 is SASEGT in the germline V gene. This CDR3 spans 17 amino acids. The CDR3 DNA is TGTGCCAGCAGTGAACAACTAGCGGGGATAAGCACAGATACGCAGTATTTT. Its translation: CASSEQLAGISTDTQYF.

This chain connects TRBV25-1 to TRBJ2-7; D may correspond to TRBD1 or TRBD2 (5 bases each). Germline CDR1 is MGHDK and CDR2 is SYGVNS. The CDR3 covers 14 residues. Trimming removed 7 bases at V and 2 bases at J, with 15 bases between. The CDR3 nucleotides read TGTGCCAGCAACCCGGGACGGATTCCCTACGAGCAGTACTTC. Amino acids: CASNPGRIPYEQYF.

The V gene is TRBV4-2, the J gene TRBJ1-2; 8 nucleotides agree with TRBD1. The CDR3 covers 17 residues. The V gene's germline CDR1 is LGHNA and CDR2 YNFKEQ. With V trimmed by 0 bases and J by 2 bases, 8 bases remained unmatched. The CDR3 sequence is CASSQDIRGPWNYGYTF. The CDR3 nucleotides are TGTGCCAGCAGCCAAGATATCAGGGGGCCCTGGAACTATGGCTACACCTTC.

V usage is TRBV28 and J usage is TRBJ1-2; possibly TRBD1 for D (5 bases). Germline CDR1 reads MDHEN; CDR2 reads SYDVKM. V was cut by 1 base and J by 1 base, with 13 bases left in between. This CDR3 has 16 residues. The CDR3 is CASSLLGARGNYGYTF. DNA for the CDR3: TGTGCCAGCAGTTTATTAGGGGCGCGGGGTAACTATGGCTACACCTTC.

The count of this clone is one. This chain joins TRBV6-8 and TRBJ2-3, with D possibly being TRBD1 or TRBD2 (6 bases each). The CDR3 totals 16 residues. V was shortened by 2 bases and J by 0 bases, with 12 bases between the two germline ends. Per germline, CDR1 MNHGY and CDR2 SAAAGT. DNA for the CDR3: TGTGCCAGCAGTTACGGAGGGGGTTCTAGCACAGATACGCAGTATTTT. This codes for CASSYGGGSSTDTQYF.

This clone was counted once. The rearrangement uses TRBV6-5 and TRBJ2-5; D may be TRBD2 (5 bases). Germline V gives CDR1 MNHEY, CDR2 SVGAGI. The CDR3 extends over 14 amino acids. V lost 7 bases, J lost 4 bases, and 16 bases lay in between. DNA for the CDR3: TGTGCCAGCAAACCCACTAGGGTATCAGAGACCCAGTACTTC. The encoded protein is CASKPTRVSETQYF.

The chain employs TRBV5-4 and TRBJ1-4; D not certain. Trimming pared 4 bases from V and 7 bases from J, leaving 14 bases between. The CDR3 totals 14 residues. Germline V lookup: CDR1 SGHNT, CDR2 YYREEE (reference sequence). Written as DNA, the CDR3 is TGTGCCAGCAGCCGCGCGGACCGGGGTGAAAAACTGTTTTTT. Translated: CASSRADRGEKLFF.

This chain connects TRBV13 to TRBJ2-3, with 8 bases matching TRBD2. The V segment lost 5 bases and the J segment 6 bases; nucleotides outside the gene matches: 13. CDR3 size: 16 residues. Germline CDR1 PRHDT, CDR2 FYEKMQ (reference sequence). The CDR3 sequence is CASSETGLEILDTQYF. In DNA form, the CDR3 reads TGTGCCAGCAGCGAAACGGGACTAGAGATATTGGATACGCAGTATTTT.

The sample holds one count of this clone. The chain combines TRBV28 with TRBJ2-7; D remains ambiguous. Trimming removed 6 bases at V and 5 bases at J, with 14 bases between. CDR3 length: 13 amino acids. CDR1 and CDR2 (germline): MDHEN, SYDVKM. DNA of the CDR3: TGTGCCAGCAGCTCACCGACCATACACGAGCAGTACTTC. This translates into CASSSPTIHEQYF. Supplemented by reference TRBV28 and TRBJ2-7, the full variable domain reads DVKVTQSSRYLVKRTGEKVFLECVQDMDHENMFWYRQDPGLGLRLIYFSYDVKMKEKGDIPEGYSVSREKKERFSLILESASTNQTSMYLCASSSPTIHEQYFGPGTRLTVT.

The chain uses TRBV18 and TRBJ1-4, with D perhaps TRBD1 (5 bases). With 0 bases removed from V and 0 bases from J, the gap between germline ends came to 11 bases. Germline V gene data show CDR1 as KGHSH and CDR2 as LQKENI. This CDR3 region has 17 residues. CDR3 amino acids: CASSPPGGSSTNEKLFF. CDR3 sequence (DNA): TGTGCCAGCTCACCACCGGGGGGTTCCTCAACTAATGAAAAACTGTTTTTT.

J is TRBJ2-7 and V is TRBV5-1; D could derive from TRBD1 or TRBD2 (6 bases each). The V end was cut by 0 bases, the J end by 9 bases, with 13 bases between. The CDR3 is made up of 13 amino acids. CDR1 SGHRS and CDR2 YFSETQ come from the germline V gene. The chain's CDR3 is CASSLEGGRTQYF. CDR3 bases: TGCGCCAGCAGCTTGGAGGGGGGACGAACGCAGTACTTC. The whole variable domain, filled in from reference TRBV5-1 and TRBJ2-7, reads KAGVTQTPRYLIKTRGQQVTLSCSPISGHRSVSWYQQTPGQGLQFLFEYFSETQRNKGNFPGRFSGRQFSNSRSEMNVSTLELGDSALYLCASSLEGGRTQYFGPGTRLTVT.

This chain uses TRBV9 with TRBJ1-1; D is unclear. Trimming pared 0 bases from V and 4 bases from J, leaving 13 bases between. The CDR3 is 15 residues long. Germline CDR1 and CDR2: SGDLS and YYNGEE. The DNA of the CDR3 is TGTGCCAGCAGCGTAGTTACCGGTCTTGGCACTGAAGCTTTCTTT. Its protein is CASSVVTGLGTEAFF.

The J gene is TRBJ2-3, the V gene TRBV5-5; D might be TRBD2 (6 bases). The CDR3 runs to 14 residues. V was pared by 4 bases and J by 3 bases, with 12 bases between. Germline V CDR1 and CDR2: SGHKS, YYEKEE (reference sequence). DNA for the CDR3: TGTGCCAGCAGCGGACTACGGTTGACAGATACGCAGTATTTT. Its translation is CASSGLRLTDTQYF.

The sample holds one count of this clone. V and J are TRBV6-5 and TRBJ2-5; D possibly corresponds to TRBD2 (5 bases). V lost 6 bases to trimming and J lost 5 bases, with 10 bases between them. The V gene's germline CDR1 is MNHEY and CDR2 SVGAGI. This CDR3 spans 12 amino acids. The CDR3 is CASSPRRETQYF. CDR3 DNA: TGTGCCAGCAGCCCAAGGAGGGAGACCCAGTACTTC.

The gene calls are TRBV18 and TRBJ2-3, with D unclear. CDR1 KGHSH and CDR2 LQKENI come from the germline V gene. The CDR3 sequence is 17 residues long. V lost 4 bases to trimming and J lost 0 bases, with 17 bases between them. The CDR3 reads CASSLFRSVGSTDTQYF. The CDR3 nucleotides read TGTGCCAGCTCACTATTTCGTTCCGTCGGGAGCACAGATACGCAGTATTTT.

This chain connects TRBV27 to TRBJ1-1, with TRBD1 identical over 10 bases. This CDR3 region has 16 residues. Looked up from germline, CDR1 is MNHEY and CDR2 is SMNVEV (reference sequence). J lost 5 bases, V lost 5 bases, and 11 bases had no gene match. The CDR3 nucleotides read TGTGCCAGCAGTCCCTCAACCGGGACAGGGGCTACTGAAGCTTTCTTT. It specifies CASSPSTGTGATEAFF.

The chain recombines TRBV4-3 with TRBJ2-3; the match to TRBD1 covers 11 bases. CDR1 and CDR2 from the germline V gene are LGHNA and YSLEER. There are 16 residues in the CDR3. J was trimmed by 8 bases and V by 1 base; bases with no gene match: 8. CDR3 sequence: CASSQGAGQGVGTQYF. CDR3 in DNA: TGCGCCAGCAGCCAAGGAGCGGGACAGGGGGTTGGTACGCAGTATTTT.

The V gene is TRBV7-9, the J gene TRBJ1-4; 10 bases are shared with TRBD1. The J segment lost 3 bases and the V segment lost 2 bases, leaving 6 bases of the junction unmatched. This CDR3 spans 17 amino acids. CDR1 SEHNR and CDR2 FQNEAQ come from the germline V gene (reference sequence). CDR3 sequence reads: CASSLQGQGKANEKLFF. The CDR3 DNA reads TGTGCCAGCAGCTTACAGGGACAGGGGAAGGCTAATGAAAAACTGTTTTTT. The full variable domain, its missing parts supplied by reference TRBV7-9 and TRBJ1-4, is DTGVSQNPRHKITKRGQNVTFRCDPISEHNRLYWYRQTLGQGPEFLTYFQNEAQLEKSRLLSDRFSAERPKGSFSTLEIQRTEQGDSAMYLCASSLQGQGKANEKLFFGSGTQLSVL.

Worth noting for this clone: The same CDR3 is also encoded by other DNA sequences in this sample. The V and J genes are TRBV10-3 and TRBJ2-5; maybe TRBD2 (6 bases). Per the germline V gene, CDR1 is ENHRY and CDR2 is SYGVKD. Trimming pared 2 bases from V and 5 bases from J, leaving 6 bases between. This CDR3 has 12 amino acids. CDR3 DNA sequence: TGTGCCATCAGTGAGGGGGGGGAGACCCAGTACTTC. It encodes CAISEGGETQYF.

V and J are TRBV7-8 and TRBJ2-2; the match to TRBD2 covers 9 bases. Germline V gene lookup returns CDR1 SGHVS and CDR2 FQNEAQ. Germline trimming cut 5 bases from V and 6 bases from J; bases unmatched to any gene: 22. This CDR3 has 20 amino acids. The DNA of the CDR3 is TGTGCCAGCAGCAAGCGGGGTATAAGGGGGCGGGAGGGCCCGTCCGGGGAGCTGTTTTTT. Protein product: CASSKRGIRGREGPSGELFF.

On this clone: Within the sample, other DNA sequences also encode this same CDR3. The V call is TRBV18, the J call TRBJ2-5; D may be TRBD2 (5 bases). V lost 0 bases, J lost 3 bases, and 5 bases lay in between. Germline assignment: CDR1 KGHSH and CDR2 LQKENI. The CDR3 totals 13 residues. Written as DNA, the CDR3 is TGTGCCAGCTCACCACCCGGGGAAGAGACCCAGTACTTC. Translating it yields CASSPPGEETQYF.

The CDR3 DNA sequence: TGTGCCAGCAGCCTCGACGGATCGAACACTGAAGCTTTCTTT. This translates into CASSLDGSNTEAFF. This chain links TRBV6-1 with TRBJ1-1; D not resolved. CDR3 size: 14 residues. V lost 6 bases and J lost 1, with 12 bases in between. The germline V gene encodes CDR1 MNHNS and CDR2 SASEGT.

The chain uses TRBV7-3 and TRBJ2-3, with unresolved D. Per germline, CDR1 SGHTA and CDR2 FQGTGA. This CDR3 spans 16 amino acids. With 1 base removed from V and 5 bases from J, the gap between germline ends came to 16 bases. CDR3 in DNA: TGTGCCAGCAGCTTAAAACCCCGGGTATCGGGAGATACGCAGTATTTT. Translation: CASSLKPRVSGDTQYF.